This TCR beta chain appears in the sequencing data of a study of T cells in localized non-small cell lung cancer. General observations from the study: Longer overall survival was linked to higher blood T cell density. Uninvolved adjacent lung showed higher T cell clonality than tumor. A median roughly 50 of the top 100 tumor clones appeared in adjacent lung. As only one tumor region underwent sequencing, heterogeneity remains possible.

Data came from immunoSEQ multiplex PCR; TCRdb stores just in-frame clones and leaves some out. The sample yields about 77,000 clones, around 90% seen once. Deletions cut 7 bases from V and 3 bases from J, with 9 bases between. CDR3 length: 13 residues. Germline V gives CDR1 LNHDA, CDR2 SQIVND (reference sequence). Worth noting for this clone: Its antigen remains unknown.

The TCR originated in a woman aged 40 to 75 with stage I squamous cell lung carcinoma. The V and J genes are TRBV19 and TRBJ2-2; D is possibly TRBD1 (6 bases). The sequenced sample was peripheral blood, obtained before any cancer treatment. The CDR3 is CASTRGDTGELFF. The CDR3 DNA is TGTGCCAGTACCAGGGGTGACACCGGGGAGCTGTTTTTT.